The rows below give T cell receptor beta chains drawn from one sample of a study of beta chain features in type 1 diabetes. Measured with immunoSEQ multiplex PCR; TCRdb has only the in-frame clones, and not every one. The sample has about 900,000 clones; around a sixth are singletons. Material: naive CD4+ T cells from blood. These receptors were collected from a woman aged 18 to 35 in good health. CDR3s include the opening cysteine and the closing phenylalanine or tryptophan. A D gene is named only where the DNA matches it firmly. A row's size may be missing; if present it is once, few, many or a size class.

. | TRBJ2-2 | . | TRBV28 | CASSLWSLSGELFF | TGTGCCAGCAGTTTATGGTCACTCTCCGGGGAGCTGTTTTTT
TRBD1 | TRBJ1-1 | few | TRBV28 | CASSFLTGVTEAFF | TGTGCCAGCAGTTTCTTGACAGGGGTCACTGAAGCTTTCTTT
. | TRBJ2-5 | . | TRBV5-1 | CASSFSTGIQETQYF | TGCGCCAGCAGCTTCTCCACAGGGATCCAAGAGACCCAGTACTTC
TRBD1 | TRBJ2-1 | few | TRBV25-1 | CASSEWDRAYNEQFF | TGTGCCAGCAGTGAATGGGACAGGGCCTACAATGAGCAGTTCTTC
. | TRBJ2-7 | few | TRBV5-1 | CASSLVRFGIPYEQYF | TGCGCCAGCAGCTTGGTTCGCTTCGGGATCCCCTACGAGCAGTACTTC
. | TRBJ1-5 | few | TRBV9 | CASSPGGGNQPQHF | TGTGCCAGCAGCCCTGGGGGGGGGAATCAGCCCCAGCATTTT
. | TRBJ1-1 | few | TRBV18 | CASSPGGVVNTEAFF | TGTGCCAGCTCACCCGGCGGGGTCGTGAACACTGAAGCTTTCTTT
. | TRBJ2-7 | . | TRBV7-3 | CASSRDFPYEQYF | TGTGCCAGCAGCCGGGACTTCCCCTACGAGCAGTACTTC
. | TRBJ1-2 | few | TRBV18 | CASSRTDYGYTF | TGTGCCAGCTCACGGACGGACTATGGCTACACCTTC
. | TRBJ2-6 | . | TRBV28 | CASSLGGRSGANVLTF | TGTGCCAGCAGCCTCGGAGGCCGCTCTGGGGCCAACGTCCTGACTTTC
. | TRBJ2-1 | . | TRBV7-9 | CASLGGYRLNEQFF | TGTGCCAGTCTAGGGGGATATCGGCTCAATGAGCAGTTCTTC
TRBD1 | TRBJ1-2 | few | TRBV29-1 | CSVEGGQDYGYTF | TGCAGCGTTGAAGGAGGACAGGACTATGGCTACACCTTC
. | TRBJ2-3 | few | TRBV5-1 | CASSSTLRSGTDTQYF | TGCGCCAGCAGCTCTACGTTACGGTCAGGGACAGATACGCAGTATTTT
TRBD1 | TRBJ1-1 | . | TRBV7-9 | CASSFVWGTGTGVTEAFF | TGTGCCAGCAGCTTCGTTTGGGGGACAGGGACAGGAGTCACTGAAGCTTTCTTT
TRBD1 | TRBJ2-1 | . | TRBV7-3 | CASSWGQSSYNEQFF | TGTGCCAGCAGCTGGGGACAGAGCTCCTACAATGAGCAGTTCTTC
. | TRBJ2-7 | few | TRBV15 | CATSQGPSYEQYF | TGTGCCACCAGCCAAGGGCCTTCCTACGAGCAGTACTTC
TRBD2 | TRBJ2-7 | few | TRBV7-9 | CASSTRGLVEQYF | TGTGCCAGCAGCACGAGGGGACTAGTCGAGCAGTACTTC
TRBD1 | TRBJ1-6 | few | TRBV13 | CASSPKQGGRMSSPLHF | TGTGCCAGCAGCCCAAAACAGGGGGGAAGAATGTCTTCACCCCTCCACTTT
TRBD2 | TRBJ2-7 | . | TRBV2 | CASRRLAGVGEQYF | TGTGCCAGCAGGAGACTAGCGGGAGTGGGCGAGCAGTACTTC
. | TRBJ2-7 | . | TRBV15 | CATPRTISYEQYF | TGTGCCACCCCTCGGACCATTTCATACGAGCAGTACTTC
. | TRBJ1-2 | . | TRBV18 | CASSPGLGYTF | TGTGCCAGCTCTCCAGGGTTGGGCTACACCTTC
. | TRBJ2-1 | few | TRBV23-1 | CASSQRRALSYNEQFF | TGCGCCAGCAGTCAAAGGCGAGCCTTGTCATACAATGAGCAGTTCTTC
. | TRBJ2-7 | . | TRBV7-8 | CASSFVGESYEQYF | TGTGCCAGCAGCTTTGTAGGGGAATCCTACGAGCAGTACTTC